Listed here are 27 T cell receptor beta chains from one sample, sequenced in a study of patients with pleural tuberculosis (dated by TCRdb to 2013 to 2014). Sequencing used an Illumina Genome Analyzer IIx. The public reads were run again by TCRdb, first through fastp at Q25 and then through MiXCR, and only productive beta chains were kept. Every distinct CDR3 protein forms one entry, paired with its most common genes and DNA. The sample data list under 65,000 distinct CDR3 sequences, and about 7.3% of these were observed just once. 15% to 20% of the sample belongs to the ten largest clones. The receptor source for this set is a human donor with pleural tuberculosis.

The table lists this clonotype with many counts. The rearrangement uses TRBV30 and TRBJ1-1; D unclear. The germline V gene encodes CDR1 GTSNPN and CDR2 SVGIG (reference sequence). Trimming removed 0 bases at V and 1 base at J, with 9 bases between. The CDR3 extends over 14 amino acids. The CDR3 DNA sequence: TGTGCCTGGAGTGTACCCCCTCGGAACACTGAAGCTTTCTTT. Translated: CAWSVPPRNTEAFF.

This clonotype occurred many times. The chain has TRBV20-1 and TRBJ2-3, with 9 bases aligning to TRBD2. V dropped 7 bases and J dropped 5; count of bases not matched to a gene: 7. The CDR3 sequence is 13 residues long. Germline CDR1 and CDR2: DFQATT and SNEGSKA (reference sequence). CDR3 nucleotide sequence: TGCAGTGTCAACCAACTAGCGGGAGATACGCAGTATTTT. Its translation: CSVNQLAGDTQYF.

This clonotype occurred many times. The chain employs TRBV10-3 and TRBJ1-5; tentative D call: TRBD1 (5 bases). Germline CDR1 reads ENHRY; CDR2 reads SYGVKD. Deletions cut 5 bases from V and 4 bases from J, with 6 bases between. The CDR3 is 12 residues long. DNA for the CDR3: TGTGCCATCAGTCAGGGAAATCAGCCCCAGCATTTT. This gives the protein CAISQGNQPQHF.

This clonotype was seen repeatedly, ten times or more. The V call is TRBV20-1, the J call TRBJ2-1; possibly TRBD2 for D (5 bases). This CDR3 spans 14 amino acids. V shed 5 bases and J shed 0 bases, with 11 bases lying between them. Germline lookup yields CDR1 DFQATT and CDR2 SNEGSKA (reference sequence). The CDR3 DNA is TGCAGTGCTGGACCTAGCAGCTCCTACAATGAGCAGTTCTTC. Translated, it gives CSAGPSSSYNEQFF.

This clonotype was observed many times. This chain connects TRBV2 to TRBJ1-1; no reliable D call. Trimming removed 2 bases from V and 11 bases from J, with 9 bases in between. The germline gives CDR1 SNHLY, CDR2 FYNNEI. The CDR3 loop spans 11 amino acids. The CDR3 here is CASSESQRAFF. In nucleotides, the CDR3 is TGTGCCAGCAGTGAAAGTCAGAGGGCTTTCTTT. The full variable domain, with the rest looked up from reference TRBV2 and TRBJ1-1, is EPEVTQTPSHQVTQMGQEVILRCVPISNHLYFYWYRQILGQKVEFLVSFYNNEISEKSEIFDDQFSVERPDGSNFTLKIRSTKLEDSAMYFCASSESQRAFFGQGTRLTVV.

This clonotype was found many times. This chain connects TRBV5-1 to TRBJ1-4; D is unclear. This CDR3 spans 14 amino acids. CDR1 SGHRS and CDR2 YFSETQ come from the germline V gene. The V end was cut by 2 bases, the J end by 8 bases, with 13 bases between. CDR3 sequence reads: CASSLFPAGEKLFF. The CDR3, as DNA: TGCGCCAGCAGCTTATTTCCGGCTGGAGAAAAACTGTTTTTT.

This clonotype has a count of ten or more. The chain carries TRBV2 and TRBJ1-5; no clear D. V was pared by 7 bases and J by 3 bases, with 10 bases between. The CDR3 sequence is 13 residues long. Germline V lookup: CDR1 SNHLY, CDR2 FYNNEI. CDR3 bases: TGTGCCAGCAATCGTATGATCAATCAGCCCCAGCATTTT. This encodes CASNRMINQPQHF.

This clonotype occurred many times. The rearrangement links TRBV19 to TRBJ1-1, with TRBD1 as a possible D gene (6 bases). The CDR3 is 14 amino acids. Trimming removed 11 bases at V and 0 bases at J, with 16 bases between. Germline V gene sequence: CDR1 LNHDA, CDR2 SQIVND (reference sequence). The CDR3 DNA reads TGTGCCTCCCACAGGGTACCGATGAACACTGAAGCTTTCTTT. This sequence encodes CASHRVPMNTEAFF. Using reference TRBV19 and TRBJ1-1 for the parts outside the CDR3, the full variable domain is DGGITQSPKYLFRKEGQNVTLSCEQNLNHDAMYWYRQDPGQGLRLIYYSQIVNDFQKGDIAEGYSVSREKKESFPLTVTSAQKNPTAFYLCASHRVPMNTEAFFGQGTRLTVV.

This clonotype has ten or more counts. The chain employs TRBV20-1 and TRBJ2-1; 7 nucleotides align to TRBD1. J lost 9 bases, V lost 2 bases, and 4 bases had no gene match. From germline, CDR1 is DFQATT and CDR2 SNEGSKA (reference sequence). The CDR3 extends over 12 amino acids. The CDR3 DNA follows: TGCAGTGCTAGATACAGGGGTCCTGAGCAGTTCTTC. It encodes CSARYRGPEQFF.

A remark on this clonotype: This may stem from a read error, because a much larger clone lies one nucleotide away. This chain connects TRBV2 to TRBJ2-3; D is uncertain. CDR3 length equals 12 residues. The germline V gene encodes CDR1 SNHLY and CDR2 FYNNEI. The chain's CDR3 is CASSEIDDTQCF. The CDR3 nucleotides are TGTGCCAGCAGTGAAATTGACGATACGCAGTGTTTT.

Ten or more counts support this clonotype. V usage is TRBV20-1 and J usage is TRBJ1-3; D is unclear. The CDR3 contains 14 residues. The ends were cut back, 3 bases at V and 0 bases at J, with 9 bases in the middle. CDR1 and CDR2 (germline): DFQATT, SNEGSKA (reference sequence). The CDR3 spells CSASVTGSGNTIYF. DNA for the CDR3: TGCAGTGCTAGTGTCACGGGCTCTGGAAACACCATATATTTT.

This clonotype showed up many times. The V and J genes are TRBV12-3 or TRBV12-4 and TRBJ1-2, with a weak D call TRBD1 (5 bases). V was cut by 7 bases and J by 3 bases, with 9 bases left in between. The CDR3 runs 12 residues. The CDR3 DNA reads TGTGCCAGCACGGCAGGGCACTATGGCTACACCTTC. Its translation: CASTAGHYGYTF.

This clonotype was counted many times. This rearrangement joins TRBV6-2 or TRBV6-3 to TRBJ2-5; perhaps TRBD2 as D (6 bases). Germline values: CDR1 MNHEY, CDR2 SVGEGT. The CDR3 contains 15 residues. With 0 bases removed from V and 0 bases from J, the gap between germline ends came to 8 bases. The CDR3 protein is CASSYSRLDQETQYF. The CDR3 nucleotides are TGTGCCAGCAGTTACTCCCGACTAGACCAAGAGACCCAGTACTTC.

V gene TRBV9 combines with J gene TRBJ2-1; D is undetermined. CDR3 length: 14 residues. V lost 0 bases and J 5 bases, leaving 9 bases between the germline ends. CDR1 SGDLS and CDR2 YYNGEE come from the germline V gene. The CDR3 coding sequence is TGTGCCAGCAGCGTAGAACGATCCCACAATGAGCAGTTCTTC. Translation gives CASSVERSHNEQFF.

There are many counts of this clonotype. This chain uses TRBV14 with TRBJ2-7; 7 positions agree with TRBD1. V gave up 1 base and J gave up 0 bases; unmatched junction bases: 3. Germline CDR1 and CDR2: SGHDN and FVKESK. The length of the CDR3 is 15 residues. CDR3 coding DNA: TGTGCCAGCAGCCAAGGACAGGGACCCTCCTACGAGCAGTACTTC. This codes for CASSQGQGPSYEQYF.

There are many counts of this clonotype. A much larger clone is a single base away; this may be a read error. The chain couples TRBV28 to TRBJ2-7, with 9 nucleotides matching TRBD2. The CDR3 is made up of 13 amino acids. Germline V gives CDR1 MDHEN, CDR2 SYDVKM. The J segment lost 5 bases and the V segment lost 10 bases, leaving 9 bases of the junction unmatched. The chain's CDR3 is CATSLAGLDEQYF. In nucleotides, the CDR3 is TGTGCCACCAGCCTAGCGGGACTTGACGAGCAGTACTTC.

This clonotype was counted many times. The J gene is TRBJ2-1, the V gene TRBV7-6; no clear D. The CDR3 is 13 amino acids. Trimming removed 1 base at V and 6 bases at J, with 7 bases between. Per the germline V gene, CDR1 is SGHVS and CDR2 is FNYEAQ. CDR3 bases: TGTGCCAGCAGCTTAGGTGTAGCCAATGAGCAGTTCTTC. Amino acids: CASSLGVANEQFF. The whole variable domain, filled in from reference TRBV7-6 and TRBJ2-1, reads GAGVSQSPRYKVTKRGQDVALRCDPISGHVSLYWYRQALGQGPEFLTYFNYEAQQDKSGLPNDRFSAERPEGSISTLTIQRTEQRDSAMYRCASSLGVANEQFFGPGTRLTVL.

This clonotype came up many times. V and J are TRBV12-3 or TRBV12-4 and TRBJ2-1; 11 bases fit TRBD2. V gave up 1 base and J gave up 5 bases; unmatched junction bases: 4. The CDR3 consists of 16 residues. CDR3 bases: TGTGCCAGCAGTTTAGTGACTAGCGGGACCCACAATGAGCAGTTCTTC. This sequence encodes CASSLVTSGTHNEQFF.

This clonotype was recorded many times. V is TRBV2 and J is TRBJ2-1; 9 bases align to TRBD2. There are 16 residues in the CDR3. Per germline, CDR1 SNHLY and CDR2 FYNNEI. The ends lost 4 bases at V and 9 bases at J; junction bases unmatched: 13. The CDR3 sequence is CASSGGTGLALSEQFF. DNA for the CDR3: TGTGCCAGCAGTGGGGGAACGGGACTAGCTTTGAGTGAGCAGTTCTTC.

Of note for this clonotype: Lacking the conserved final phenylalanine or tryptophan, this CDR3 likely reflects a read error. The chain links TRBV4-1 to TRBJ1-1; TRBD1 matches at 8 bases. This CDR3 comprises 16 residues. The V and J ends lost 2 bases and 3 bases, in that order; junction bases with no gene match: 8. CDR1 is MGHRA and CDR2 is YSYEKL in the germline V gene. The CDR3 spells CASSQPRTGKHTEAFS. DNA for the CDR3: TGCGCCAGCAGCCAACCTCGGACAGGGAAACACACTGAAGCTTTCTCT.

This clonotype was picked up many times. The V and J genes are TRBV14 and TRBJ1-6; the D is unclear. V was cut by 2 bases and J by 3 bases, with 2 bases left in between. The germline V gene has CDR1 SGHDN and CDR2 FVKESK. This CDR3 is 13 amino acids long. The CDR3 loop is CASSQNYNSPLHF. For the CDR3, the DNA is TGTGCCAGCAGCCAAAACTATAATTCACCCCTCCACTTT. Together with reference TRBV14 and TRBJ1-6, the CDR3 gives the full variable domain: EAGVTQFPSHSVIEKGQTVTLRCDPISGHDNLYWYRRVMGKEIKFLLHFVKESKQDESGMPNNRFLAERTGGTYSTLKVQPAELEDSGVYFCASSQNYNSPLHFGNGTRLTVT.

This clonotype came up many times. The V gene is TRBV4-1, the J gene TRBJ1-2, with TRBD1 identical over 8 bases. This CDR3 is built from 15 residues. Trimming removed 4 bases from V and 6 bases from J; junction bases left unmatched: 10. The germline V gene has CDR1 MGHRA and CDR2 YSYEKL. The CDR3 DNA sequence: TGCGCCAGCAGCCTCCTTGCCGGGACAGGAAATGGCTACACCTTC. Protein: CASSLLAGTGNGYTF.

The genes are TRBV12-3 or TRBV12-4 and TRBJ2-6; D unresolved. The CDR3 loop spans 16 amino acids. V lost 5 bases, J lost 4 bases, and 15 bases lay in between. The CDR3 nucleotides read TGTGCCAGCAGTACCATTTCGAGTTGGGGGGCCAACGTCCTGACTTTC. It encodes CASSTISSWGANVLTF.

The sample holds many counts of this clonotype. The rearrangement uses TRBV28 and TRBJ2-7, with TRBD2 identical over 11 bases. The CDR3 extends over 15 amino acids. From germline, CDR1 is MDHEN and CDR2 SYDVKM. The V gene end was trimmed by 6 bases and the J gene end by 0 bases; junction bases not matched to a gene: 4. The CDR3, as DNA: TGTGCCAGCAGGCCGGGACTAGCGGCCTCCTACGAGCAGTACTTC. Protein: CASRPGLAASYEQYF.

This clonotype was detected ten times or more. This chain joins TRBV11-2 and TRBJ2-7, with D hard to call. The CDR3 has 14 residues. CDR1 is SGHAT and CDR2 is FQNNGV in the germline V gene. V was shortened by 1 base and J by 2 bases, with 9 bases between the two germline ends. In DNA form, the CDR3 reads TGTGCCAGCAGCTTAGGTGCAGGTACCTACGAGCAGTACGTC. Its protein is CASSLGAGTYEQYV.

This clonotype showed up many times. The chain recombines TRBV2 with TRBJ2-1; D is possibly TRBD1 or TRBD2 (6 bases each). Trimming removed 6 bases at V and 3 bases at J, with 12 bases between. This CDR3 spans 14 amino acids. In germline, CDR1 is SNHLY, CDR2 FYNNEI. As DNA, the CDR3 is TGTGCCAGCAGACGCGGGACAAACTACAATGAGCAGTTCTTC. This translates into CASRRGTNYNEQFF.

At least ten counts were recorded for this clonotype. The chain is built from TRBV28 and TRBJ1-2; D remains unclear. V was trimmed by 2 bases and J by 2 bases, leaving 6 bases between them. The CDR3 consists of 13 residues. The germline V gene has CDR1 MDHEN and CDR2 SYDVKM. CDR3 bases: TGTGCCAGCAGTTTAAGGTACAACTATGGCTACACCTTC. The encoded protein is CASSLRYNYGYTF.